The entry below gives a single TCR beta chain sequence along with its context. The target of this receptor is not known. Per-nucleotide qualities are absent, and no much larger clonotype sits a single base away. The data belong to a study of T cell responses to AZD1222 COVID-19 vaccine (dated by TCRdb to about 2021). For the wider study: A total of 230 to 250 trial participants underwent TCR sequencing, of whom about 210 received two doses of AZD1222 and some 25 received two doses of the MenACWY control vaccine. Enrollment into the trials was organized by age into subgroups of 18-55, 56-69 and 70-plus years, and those subgroups contained roughly 140, 27 and 60 TCR-sequenced participants, respectively.

Overall study outcomes, separate from this receptor: Vaccine-associated CD4 TCRs spanned the whole spike protein, with dominant responses in regions 160-218 and 743-854. Conclusions about previously exposed vaccinees were limited because only a handful of AZD1222 recipients were SARS-CoV-2 seropositive at baseline. In the small 56-69-year group, the increase in depth fell short of significance, most likely because of low power. Participants were mostly white British, with more females than males. The authors suggested clonal diversity may have been underestimated. No day 14 peak-response samples were available, so repertoires were characterized only after the peak T cell response. Reportedly, close to half of the unique spike-specific TCRs recognized epitopes lying outside the regions that are mutated in the B.1.351 and B.1.1.7 variants. A significant rise in spike-specific TCR breadth and depth was observed after two AZD1222 doses relative to day 0 and relative to MenACWY recipients.

The germline V gene provides CDR1 SGHNT and CDR2 YENEEA. The CDR3 spans 14 residues, from the cysteine through the phenylalanine. The kept DNA is CDR3 alone, 42 bases in frame from the first base. Clipping removes 3 bases from V and 7 bases from J, with 6 as the unmatched junction base count. The CDR3 regions of human TCRbeta chains were analyzed by immunosequencing. The study's own analysis went as follows. TCRs in the repertoires were compared against a reference library of SARS-CoV-2-specific TCRs that had been generated with the MIRA antigen-specificity platform. Breadth meant the fraction of unique TCRs that were SARS-CoV-2-associated, whereas depth meant the fraction of total T cells that were SARS-CoV-2-associated. Using the MIRA data, every spike-specific TCR was mapped to the spike region that the TCR reacted to and assigned to either a CD4 or a CD8 class. Log10-transformed breadth and depth values were compared by one-way ANOVA with Sidak's multiple comparisons tests. TCRdb holds this immuneACCESS table with in-frame rearrangements only. Some clones are missing; in checked studies, unresolved V genes explain under half, and the rest has no known cause. The V and J calls and the clone size are those of that table, but D and trimming were determined from the DNA. The sample table lists roughly 190,000 clones, roughly 92% of them with a count of one. The ten largest account for 1.5% to 2% of the sample.

The sample's time point label is to be understood as: about 28 days (+/-7) after the second vaccine dose. AZD1222 recipients with second doses at about 4 weeks or about 12 weeks were pooled, because spike-specific TCR depth and breadth did not differ between schedules. Vaccinee samples were obtained from the UK trials COV001 and COV002, which included a single-blind randomized controlled phase 2/3 trial of AZD1222 (ChAdOx1 nCoV-19) in healthy adults. Trial participant PBMC samples were collected at day 0 and day 28 after the second dose for TCRbeta chain sequencing. The sequence derives from an adult who received the AZD1222 COVID-19 vaccine. Sequenced material: peripheral blood, taken 28 days after the second AZD1222 dose. The rearrangement joined TRBV11-3 to TRBJ2-7, with 10 bases in between that match TRBD2. In nucleotide form, the sequence is TGTGCCAGCAGCTTGGCTAGCGGGAGTCGGGAGCAGTACTTC. It codes for CASSLASGSREQYF.